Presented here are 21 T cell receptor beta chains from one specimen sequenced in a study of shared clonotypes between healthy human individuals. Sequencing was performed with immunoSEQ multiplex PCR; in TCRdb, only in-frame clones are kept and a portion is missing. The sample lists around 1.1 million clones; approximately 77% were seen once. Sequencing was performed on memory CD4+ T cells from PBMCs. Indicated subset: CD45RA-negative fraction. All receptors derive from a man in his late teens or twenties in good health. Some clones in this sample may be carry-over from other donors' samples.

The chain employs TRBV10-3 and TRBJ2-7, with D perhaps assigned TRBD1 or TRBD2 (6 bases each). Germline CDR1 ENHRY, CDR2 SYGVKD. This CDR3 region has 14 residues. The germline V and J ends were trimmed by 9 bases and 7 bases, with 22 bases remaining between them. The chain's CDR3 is CAMSPRQGRDEQYF. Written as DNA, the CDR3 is TGTGCCATGTCCCCTCGTCAGGGGCGGGATGAGCAGTACTTC.

Here the CDR3 DNA reads TGTGCCAGCAGCTTGATGGGGGGAGGAGAGGAGACCCAGTACTTC. It is translated as CASSLMGGGEETQYF. The gene calls are TRBV5-4 and TRBJ2-5; D perhaps matches TRBD2 (6 bases). This CDR3 spans 15 amino acids. Germline-derived CDR1 and CDR2 are SGHNT and YYREEE (reference sequence). V was pared by 1 base and J by 5 bases, with 15 bases between.

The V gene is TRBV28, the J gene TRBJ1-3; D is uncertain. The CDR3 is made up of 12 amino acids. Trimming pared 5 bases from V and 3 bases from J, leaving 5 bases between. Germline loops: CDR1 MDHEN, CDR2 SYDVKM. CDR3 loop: CASSNSGNTIYF. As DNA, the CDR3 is TGTGCCAGCAGTAACAGTGGAAACACCATATATTTT.

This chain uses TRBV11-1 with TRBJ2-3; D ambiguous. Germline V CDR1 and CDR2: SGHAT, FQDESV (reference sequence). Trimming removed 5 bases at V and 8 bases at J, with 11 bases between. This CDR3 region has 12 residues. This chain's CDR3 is CASSLQFSTQYF. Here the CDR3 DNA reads TGTGCCAGCAGCCTCCAATTCAGTACGCAGTATTTT.

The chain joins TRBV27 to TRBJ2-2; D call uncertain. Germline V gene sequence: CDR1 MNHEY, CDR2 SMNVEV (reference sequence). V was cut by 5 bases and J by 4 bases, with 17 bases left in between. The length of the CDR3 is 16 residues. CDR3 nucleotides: TGTGCCAGCAGTAAAGAAAGGTCCTTCTCCACCGGGGAGCTGTTTTTT. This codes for CASSKERSFSTGELFF.

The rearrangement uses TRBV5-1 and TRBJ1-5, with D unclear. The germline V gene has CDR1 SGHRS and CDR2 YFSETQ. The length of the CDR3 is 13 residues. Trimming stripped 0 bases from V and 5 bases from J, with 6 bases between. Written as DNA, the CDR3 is TGCGCCAGCAGCTTGGGGGTTGATCAGCCCCAGCATTTT. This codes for CASSLGVDQPQHF. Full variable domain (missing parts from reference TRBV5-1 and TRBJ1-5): KAGVTQTPRYLIKTRGQQVTLSCSPISGHRSVSWYQQTPGQGLQFLFEYFSETQRNKGNFPGRFSGRQFSNSRSEMNVSTLELGDSALYLCASSLGVDQPQHFGDGTRLSIL.

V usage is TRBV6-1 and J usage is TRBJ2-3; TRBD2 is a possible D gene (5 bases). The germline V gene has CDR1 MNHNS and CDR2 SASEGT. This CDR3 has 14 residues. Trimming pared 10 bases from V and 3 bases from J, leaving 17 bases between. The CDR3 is CATEVGAGTDTQYF. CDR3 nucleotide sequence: TGTGCCACGGAGGTCGGAGCCGGGACAGATACGCAGTATTTT.

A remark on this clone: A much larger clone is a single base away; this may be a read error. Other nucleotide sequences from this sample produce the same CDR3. CDR3 bases: TGTGCCAGCAGCTCGGGGGAGACCCAGTACTTC. Translating it yields CASSSGETQYF. The gene calls are TRBV11-2 and TRBJ2-5; maybe TRBD2 (5 bases). V dropped 4 bases and J dropped 5 bases, with 5 bases sitting between them. The CDR3 consists of 11 residues. Germline-derived CDR1 and CDR2 are SGHAT and FQNNGV.

The CDR3 DNA reads as TGTGCCAGCAGCCCTACAGGGGAGGGGACCCAGTACTTC. Its protein is CASSPTGEGTQYF. The chain employs TRBV7-3 and TRBJ2-5; either TRBD1 or TRBD2 may fit D (7 bases each). CDR3 length: 13 residues. Trimming took off 5 bases at V and 7 bases at J, with 14 bases between the two ends. The germline V gene has CDR1 SGHTA and CDR2 FQGTGA.

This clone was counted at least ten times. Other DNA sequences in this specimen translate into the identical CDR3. CDR3 in amino acids: CASSFDSGANVLTF. The DNA for the CDR3 is TGCGCCAGCAGCTTCGACTCTGGGGCCAACGTCCTGACTTTC. The chain employs TRBV5-1 and TRBJ2-6; no clear D. With 2 bases removed from V and 0 bases from J, the gap between germline ends came to 3 bases. This CDR3 is built from 14 residues. Germline lookup yields CDR1 SGHRS and CDR2 YFSETQ. Full variable domain (rest looked up from reference TRBV5-1 and TRBJ2-6): KAGVTQTPRYLIKTRGQQVTLSCSPISGHRSVSWYQQTPGQGLQFLFEYFSETQRNKGNFPGRFSGRQFSNSRSEMNVSTLELGDSALYLCASSFDSGANVLTFGAGSRLTVL.

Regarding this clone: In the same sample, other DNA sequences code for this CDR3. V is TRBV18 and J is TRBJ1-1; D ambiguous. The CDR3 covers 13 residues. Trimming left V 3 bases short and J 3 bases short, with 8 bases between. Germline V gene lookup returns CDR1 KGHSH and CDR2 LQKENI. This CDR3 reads CASSPRRDTEAFF. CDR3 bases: TGTGCCAGCTCACCTAGGAGGGACACTGAAGCTTTCTTT.

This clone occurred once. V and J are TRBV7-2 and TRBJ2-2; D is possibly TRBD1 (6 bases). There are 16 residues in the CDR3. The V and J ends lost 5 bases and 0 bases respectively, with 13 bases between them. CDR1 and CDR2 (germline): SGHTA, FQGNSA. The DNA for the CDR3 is TGTGCCAGCAGCACCAGACAGGCGCCGAACACCGGGGAGCTGTTTTTT. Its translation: CASSTRQAPNTGELFF.

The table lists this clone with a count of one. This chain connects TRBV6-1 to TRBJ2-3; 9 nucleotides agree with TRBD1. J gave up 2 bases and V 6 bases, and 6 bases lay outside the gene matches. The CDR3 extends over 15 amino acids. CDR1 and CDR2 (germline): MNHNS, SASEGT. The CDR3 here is CASRDRDRVTDTQYF. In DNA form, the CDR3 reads TGTGCCAGCAGAGACCGGGACAGGGTCACAGATACGCAGTATTTT.

The CDR3 bases are TGTGCCAGTAGTACGCATGCCGGGACAGGGGGCGGTGGCTACACCTTC. Translation gives CASSTHAGTGGGGYTF. The genes are TRBV19 and TRBJ1-2, with 12 positions matching TRBD1. Germline CDR1 is LNHDA and CDR2 is SQIVND (reference sequence). V trimming: 4 bases; J trimming: 7 bases; junction bases outside the gene matches: 10. The CDR3 spans 16 residues.

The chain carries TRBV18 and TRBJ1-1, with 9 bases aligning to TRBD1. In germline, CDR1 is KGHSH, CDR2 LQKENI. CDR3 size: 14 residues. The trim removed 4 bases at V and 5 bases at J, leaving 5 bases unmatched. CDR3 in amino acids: CASSLRQGGTEAFF. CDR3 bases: TGTGCCAGCTCACTGCGACAGGGGGGAACTGAAGCTTTCTTT.

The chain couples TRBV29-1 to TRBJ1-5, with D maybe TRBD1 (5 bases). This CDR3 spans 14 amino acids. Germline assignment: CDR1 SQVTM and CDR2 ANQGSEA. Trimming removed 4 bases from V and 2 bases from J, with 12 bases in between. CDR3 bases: TGCAGCGTTGTGTCAGGGCCGGGCAATCAGCCCCAGCATTTT. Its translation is CSVVSGPGNQPQHF.

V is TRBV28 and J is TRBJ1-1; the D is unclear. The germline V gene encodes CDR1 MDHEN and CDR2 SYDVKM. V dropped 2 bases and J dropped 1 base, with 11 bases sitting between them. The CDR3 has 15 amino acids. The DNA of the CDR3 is TGTGCCAGCAGTTTACTGGCAGCTAGGAACACTGAAGCTTTCTTT. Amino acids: CASSLLAARNTEAFF.

The CDR3 DNA is TGTGCCAGCACTTCGGCCACGTGGCCCAGTGCAGAGACCCAGTACTTC. As protein: CASTSATWPSAETQYF. The V and J genes are TRBV7-9 and TRBJ2-5; the D is unclear. This CDR3 is built from 16 residues. V lost 7 bases to trimming and J lost 4 bases, with 22 bases between them. From germline, CDR1 is SEHNR and CDR2 FQNEAQ (reference sequence).

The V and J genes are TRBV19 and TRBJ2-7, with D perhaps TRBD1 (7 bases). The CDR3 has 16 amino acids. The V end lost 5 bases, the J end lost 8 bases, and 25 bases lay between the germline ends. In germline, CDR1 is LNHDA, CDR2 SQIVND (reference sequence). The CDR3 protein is CASSPDAGQLSRQQYF. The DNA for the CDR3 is TGTGCCAGTAGTCCCGACGCGGGACAGCTATCACGACAGCAGTACTTC. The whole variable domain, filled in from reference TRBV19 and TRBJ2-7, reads DGGITQSPKYLFRKEGQNVTLSCEQNLNHDAMYWYRQDPGQGLRLIYYSQIVNDFQKGDIAEGYSVSREKKESFPLTVTSAQKNPTAFYLCASSPDAGQLSRQQYFGPGTRLTVT.

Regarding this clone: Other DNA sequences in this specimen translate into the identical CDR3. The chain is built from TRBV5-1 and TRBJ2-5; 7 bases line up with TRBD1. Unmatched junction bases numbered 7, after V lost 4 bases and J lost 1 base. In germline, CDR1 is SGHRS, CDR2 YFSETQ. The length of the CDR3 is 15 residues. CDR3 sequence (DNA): TGCGCCAGCAGCCTGACAGGGACACTCCAAGAGACCCAGTACTTC. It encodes CASSLTGTLQETQYF. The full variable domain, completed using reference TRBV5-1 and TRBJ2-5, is KAGVTQTPRYLIKTRGQQVTLSCSPISGHRSVSWYQQTPGQGLQFLFEYFSETQRNKGNFPGRFSGRQFSNSRSEMNVSTLELGDSALYLCASSLTGTLQETQYFGPGTRLLVL.

The CDR3 loop is CASSRTDSTEAFF. The CDR3 DNA reads TGTGCCAGCAGCCGGACTGATAGCACTGAAGCTTTCTTT. The genes are TRBV5-6 and TRBJ1-1, with D hard to call. The CDR3 consists of 13 residues. Germline-derived CDR1 and CDR2 are SGHDT and YYEEEE. Trimming cost V 4 bases and J 4 bases, with 11 bases left between them.